This T cell receptor (beta chain) emerged from a study of shared clonotypes between healthy human individuals. General study points: Estimated clonotype richness was generally higher in naive than memory subsets. Enrolling few donors narrowed the genetic and exposure-history diversity that was represented.

As for this clone: No antigen is known for it.

Genomic DNA (from each subset) was split evenly across several immunoSEQ plates. Profiled with immunoSEQ multiplex PCR; TCRdb holds only in-frame clones, not every one. Of about 2.2 million clones in the sample, 90% to 95% were seen once. Terminally differentiated effector memory CD45RA+ cells were excluded by CCR7 positive selection of CD45RO-negative cells. Looked up from germline, CDR1 is ENHRY and CDR2 is SYGVKD. Deletions cut 7 bases from V and 1 base from J, with 11 bases between. This CDR3 contains 13 residues. V and J are TRBV10-3 and TRBJ2-7, with D tentatively TRBD1 (5 bases). Sequenced input: naive CD8+ T cells from PBMCs. The receptor's source is a man aged 18 to 29 in good health. Some clones in this sample may be carry-over from other donors' samples. Here the CDR3 DNA reads TGTGCCATCATCCCCCCAGGGTCCTACGAGCAGTACTTC. This encodes CAIIPPGSYEQYF.